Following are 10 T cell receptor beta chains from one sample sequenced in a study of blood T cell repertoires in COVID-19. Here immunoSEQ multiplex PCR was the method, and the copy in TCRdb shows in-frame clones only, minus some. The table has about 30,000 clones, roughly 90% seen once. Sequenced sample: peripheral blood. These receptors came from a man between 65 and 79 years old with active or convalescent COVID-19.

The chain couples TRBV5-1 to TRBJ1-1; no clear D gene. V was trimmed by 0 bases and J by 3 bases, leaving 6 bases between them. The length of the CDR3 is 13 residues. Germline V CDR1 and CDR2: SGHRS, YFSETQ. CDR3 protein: CASSLGEDTEAFF. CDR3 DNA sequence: TGCGCCAGCAGCTTGGGGGAGGACACTGAAGCTTTCTTT.

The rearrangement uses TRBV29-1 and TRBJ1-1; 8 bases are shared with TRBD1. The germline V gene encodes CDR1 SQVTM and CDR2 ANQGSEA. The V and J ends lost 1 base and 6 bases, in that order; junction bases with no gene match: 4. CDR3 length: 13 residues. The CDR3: CSVEGGTGPEAFF. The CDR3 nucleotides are TGCAGCGTTGAAGGGGGGACAGGTCCTGAAGCTTTCTTT. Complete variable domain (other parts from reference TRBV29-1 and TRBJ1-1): SAVISQKPSRDICQRGTSLTIQCQVDSQVTMMFWYRQQPGQSLTLIATANQGSEATYESGFVIDKFPISRPNLTFSTLTVSNMSPEDSSIYLCSVEGGTGPEAFFGQGTRLTVV.

The CDR3 nucleotides are TGTGCCAGCAGCTTCCGGGGACAGAATCCTTATAGCAATCAGCCCCAGCATTTT. The encoded protein is CASSFRGQNPYSNQPQHF. The chain employs TRBV7-9 and TRBJ1-5; 7 nucleotides align to TRBD1. V trimming: 3 bases; J trimming: 0 bases; junction bases outside the gene matches: 11. This CDR3 has 18 residues. Germline CDR1 reads SEHNR; CDR2 reads FQNEAQ (reference sequence).

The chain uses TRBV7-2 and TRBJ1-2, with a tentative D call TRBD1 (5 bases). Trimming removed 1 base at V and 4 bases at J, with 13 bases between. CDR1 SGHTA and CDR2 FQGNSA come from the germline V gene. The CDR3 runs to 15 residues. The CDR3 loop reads CASSLGQTSSYGYTF. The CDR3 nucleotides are TGTGCCAGCAGCTTAGGACAGACCAGCTCCTATGGCTACACCTTC.

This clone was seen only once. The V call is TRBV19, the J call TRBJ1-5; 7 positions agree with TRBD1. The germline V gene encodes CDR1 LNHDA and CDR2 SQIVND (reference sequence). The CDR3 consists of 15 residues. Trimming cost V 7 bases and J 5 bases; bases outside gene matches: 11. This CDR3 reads CASTSGGAYDQPQHF. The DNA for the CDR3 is TGTGCCAGTACATCAGGGGGTGCGTATGATCAGCCCCAGCATTTT.

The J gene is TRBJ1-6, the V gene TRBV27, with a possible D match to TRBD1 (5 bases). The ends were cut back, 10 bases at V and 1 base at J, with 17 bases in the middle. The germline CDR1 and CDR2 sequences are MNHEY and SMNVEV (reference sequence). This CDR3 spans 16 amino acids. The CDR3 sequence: CATGRNGGSYNSPLHF. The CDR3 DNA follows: TGTGCCACCGGGAGAAACGGGGGTTCCTATAATTCACCCCTCCACTTT.

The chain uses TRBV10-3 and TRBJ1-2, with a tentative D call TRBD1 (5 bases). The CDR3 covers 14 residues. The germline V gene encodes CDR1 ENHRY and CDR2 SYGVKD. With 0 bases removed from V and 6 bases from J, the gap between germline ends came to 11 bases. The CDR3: CAISESRGVNGYTF. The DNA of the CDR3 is TGTGCCATCAGTGAGTCGCGGGGGGTGAATGGCTACACCTTC.

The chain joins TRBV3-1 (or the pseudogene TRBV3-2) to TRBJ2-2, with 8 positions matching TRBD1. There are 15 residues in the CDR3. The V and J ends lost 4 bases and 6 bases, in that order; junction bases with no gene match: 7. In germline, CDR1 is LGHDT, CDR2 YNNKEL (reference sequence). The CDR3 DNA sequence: TGTGCCAGCAGCCTAAGACAGGGGACCGCCGGGGAGCTGTTTTTT. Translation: CASSLRQGTAGELFF.

The CDR3 DNA follows: TGTGCCACGACAGGGGGCCCTGGAAACACCATATATTTT. It codes for CATTGGPGNTIYF. This chain connects TRBV2 to TRBJ1-3; 10 bases fit TRBD1. The CDR3 consists of 13 residues. CDR1 SNHLY and CDR2 FYNNEI come from the germline V gene. V lost 10 bases, J lost 2 bases, and 2 bases stayed unmatched.

CDR3 sequence reads: CASSQTSQGTDTQYF. As DNA, the CDR3 is TGTGCCAGCAGCCAAACTTCCCAGGGAACAGATACGCAGTATTTT. V usage is TRBV5-4 and J usage is TRBJ2-3; D possibly corresponds to TRBD1 (5 bases). CDR3 length equals 15 residues. Per the germline V gene, CDR1 is SGHNT and CDR2 is YYREEE (reference sequence). Trimming stripped 4 bases from V and 3 bases from J, with 15 bases between.